These T cell receptor beta chains were read from a single sample in a study of blood T cell repertoires in COVID-19. Libraries were prepared by immunoSEQ multiplex PCR; TCRdb keeps only in-frame clonotypes and omits some of them. This sample has some 39,000 clones, with 90% found just once. Sequencing input: peripheral blood. The origin of the receptors is a human donor in a cohort sampled during active COVID-19. The CDR3 runs from the conserved cysteine through the conserved F or W. The order of the fields is clone size, V gene, D gene, J gene, CDR3 protein, CDR3 DNA. The D gene is left open where the match is weak. Clone size is given for some rows only: seen once, a few or many times, or a class if the clone is expanded.

clone size: NA
V gene: TRBV11-2
D gene: TRBD1
J gene: TRBJ2-3
CDR3 protein: CASSGTGQGPLTSTDTQYF
CDR3 DNA: TGTGCCAGCTCTGGGACGGGACAGGGTCCCCTTACTAGCACAGATACGCAGTATTTT

clone size: NA
V gene: TRBV2
D gene: NA
J gene: TRBJ1-2
CDR3 protein: CASLFFEGSRGYTF
CDR3 DNA: TGTGCCAGCCTTTTTTTTGAGGGCTCGCGGGGCTACACCTTC

clone size: NA
V gene: TRBV7-3
D gene: NA
J gene: TRBJ2-7
CDR3 protein: CASSPGGRVGVYEQYF
CDR3 DNA: TGTGCCAGCAGTCCTGGAGGCCGCGTAGGAGTCTACGAGCAGTACTTC

clone size: NA
V gene: TRBV4-3
D gene: NA
J gene: TRBJ1-1
CDR3 protein: CASSQTPDSEAFF
CDR3 DNA: TGCGCCAGCAGCCAGACCCCGGACAGTGAAGCTTTCTTT

clone size: NA
V gene: TRBV10-3
D gene: TRBD1
J gene: TRBJ2-5
CDR3 protein: CAISLSGQGKETQYF
CDR3 DNA: TGTGCCATCAGTCTCTCCGGACAGGGGAAGGAGACCCAGTACTTC

clone size: NA
V gene: TRBV5-8
D gene: TRBD1
J gene: TRBJ2-3
CDR3 protein: CASSPRTGGTSTDTQYF
CDR3 DNA: TGTGCCAGCAGCCCCAGGACAGGGGGTACTAGCACAGATACGCAGTATTTT

clone size: NA
V gene: TRBV30
D gene: NA
J gene: TRBJ1-5
CDR3 protein: CAWNTGTSYQPQHF
CDR3 DNA: TGTGCCTGGAACACCGGGACATCTTATCAGCCCCAGCATTTT

clone size: NA
V gene: TRBV2
D gene: TRBD1
J gene: TRBJ1-5
CDR3 protein: CAIPRTGLEWGQPQHF
CDR3 DNA: TGTGCCATCCCAAGGACAGGGCTGGAGTGGGGTCAGCCCCAGCATTTT

clone size: NA
V gene: TRBV10-3
D gene: NA
J gene: TRBJ1-2
CDR3 protein: CASTGGQFPYGYTF
CDR3 DNA: TGTGCCTCCACGGGGGGGCAGTTTCCGTATGGCTACACCTTC

clone size: NA
V gene: TRBV5-4
D gene: NA
J gene: TRBJ2-7
CDR3 protein: CASSLGGLAHYEQYF
CDR3 DNA: TGTGCCAGCAGCTTGGGGGGGCTAGCTCACTACGAGCAGTACTTC

clone size: NA
V gene: TRBV19
D gene: TRBD2
J gene: TRBJ2-7
CDR3 protein: CASKTSGSSYEQYF
CDR3 DNA: TGTGCCAGTAAAACTAGCGGGAGCTCCTACGAGCAGTACTTC

clone size: NA
V gene: TRBV7-2
D gene: NA
J gene: TRBJ2-7
CDR3 protein: CASSFRVSYEQYF
CDR3 DNA: TGTGCCAGCAGCTTCAGGGTTTCCTACGAGCAGTACTTC

clone size: NA
V gene: TRBV20-1
D gene: NA
J gene: TRBJ2-7
CDR3 protein: CSARVGSGSHF
CDR3 DNA: NA

clone size: few
V gene: TRBV6-2/TRBV6-3
D gene: NA
J gene: TRBJ1-6
CDR3 protein: CASSYSGAACHF
CDR3 DNA: TGTGCCAGCAGTTACTCAGGGGCCGCCTGCCACTTT

clone size: NA
V gene: TRBV24-1
D gene: TRBD2
J gene: TRBJ2-3
CDR3 protein: CATGRGGTDTQYF
CDR3 DNA: TGTGCCACCGGGAGGGGTGGCACAGATACGCAGTATTTT

clone size: NA
V gene: TRBV12-3/TRBV12-4
D gene: TRBD1
J gene: TRBJ1-6
CDR3 protein: CASRRTGSSPLHF
CDR3 DNA: TGTGCCAGCAGACGGACAGGTTCCTCACCCCTCCACTTT

clone size: NA
V gene: TRBV4-2
D gene: NA
J gene: TRBJ1-6
CDR3 protein: CASSQDPGQHSPLHF
CDR3 DNA: TGTGCCAGCAGCCAAGATCCAGGACAGCATTCACCCCTCCACTTT

clone size: NA
V gene: TRBV4-1
D gene: TRBD1
J gene: TRBJ1-2
CDR3 protein: CASSQGNNPRQGQGYGYTF
CDR3 DNA: TGCGCCAGCAGCCAGGGTAATAACCCCCGACAGGGGCAGGGGTATGGCTACACCTTC

clone size: NA
V gene: TRBV7-9
D gene: NA
J gene: TRBJ1-3
CDR3 protein: CASSLWGRTVGGNTIYF
CDR3 DNA: TGTGCCAGCAGCTTATGGGGTCGGACAGTGGGGGGAAACACCATATATTTT

clone size: NA
V gene: TRBV18
D gene: NA
J gene: TRBJ2-3
CDR3 protein: CASSPPIGGTDTQYF
CDR3 DNA: TGTGCCAGCTCACCACCGATCGGGGGCACAGATACGCAGTATTTT

clone size: NA
V gene: TRBV5-4
D gene: TRBD1
J gene: TRBJ2-1
CDR3 protein: CASSLGTGGVYNEQFF
CDR3 DNA: TGTGCCAGCAGCTTGGGGACAGGGGGCGTCTACAATGAGCAGTTCTTC

clone size: few
V gene: TRBV14
D gene: NA
J gene: TRBJ1-1
CDR3 protein: CASSQSSRTEAFF
CDR3 DNA: TGTGCCAGCAGCCAATCTTCCAGGACTGAAGCTTTCTTT

clone size: NA
V gene: TRBV2
D gene: TRBD1
J gene: TRBJ1-4
CDR3 protein: CASTGQGFFHPGEKLFF
CDR3 DNA: TGTGCCAGCACGGGACAGGGGTTTTTCCATCCCGGTGAAAAACTGTTTTTT

clone size: NA
V gene: TRBV28
D gene: TRBD1
J gene: TRBJ2-7
CDR3 protein: CASSMDRVSYEQYF
CDR3 DNA: TGTGCCAGCAGTATGGACAGGGTCTCCTACGAGCAGTACTTC

clone size: NA
V gene: TRBV30
D gene: NA
J gene: TRBJ1-2
CDR3 protein: CAWLTGLYGYTF
CDR3 DNA: TGTGCCTGGTTAACGGGACTTTATGGCTACACCTTC

clone size: NA
V gene: TRBV4-3
D gene: TRBD2
J gene: TRBJ2-3
CDR3 protein: CASSQEIAGGADTQYF
CDR3 DNA: TGCGCCAGCAGCCAGGAAATAGCGGGAGGGGCAGATACGCAGTATTTT

clone size: NA
V gene: TRBV6-2/TRBV6-3
D gene: NA
J gene: TRBJ2-5
CDR3 protein: CASSYGAQETQYF
CDR3 DNA: TGTGCCAGCAGTTACGGGGCCCAAGAGACCCAGTACTTC

clone size: once
V gene: TRBV6-5
D gene: NA
J gene: TRBJ1-1
CDR3 protein: CASRTGGEAFF
CDR3 DNA: TGTGCCAGCAGGACTGGGGGCGAAGCTTTCTTT

clone size: NA
V gene: TRBV24-1
D gene: TRBD2
J gene: TRBJ2-1
CDR3 protein: CATSEGSGGTYNEQFF
CDR3 DNA: TGTGCCACCAGTGAGGGCAGCGGGGGAACCTACAATGAGCAGTTCTTC

clone size: NA
V gene: TRBV7-8
D gene: TRBD1
J gene: TRBJ2-5
CDR3 protein: CASSGQGLGAQETQYF
CDR3 DNA: TGTGCCAGCAGCGGACAGGGGTTGGGGGCCCAAGAGACCCAGTACTTC

clone size: NA
V gene: TRBV6-2/TRBV6-3
D gene: NA
J gene: TRBJ2-4
CDR3 protein: CASSPHLTGPKNIQYF
CDR3 DNA: TGTGCCAGCAGTCCACATCTGACAGGACCAAAAAACATTCAGTACTTC

clone size: NA
V gene: TRBV9
D gene: NA
J gene: TRBJ1-2
CDR3 protein: CASSVGSGDYGYTF
CDR3 DNA: TGTGCCAGCAGCGTAGGTTCAGGGGACTATGGCTACACCTTC

clone size: NA
V gene: TRBV7-2
D gene: NA
J gene: TRBJ1-6
CDR3 protein: CASSFGGGDSPLHF
CDR3 DNA: TGTGCCAGCAGCTTCGGAGGGGGGGATTCACCCCTCCACTTT

clone size: NA
V gene: TRBV6-2/TRBV6-3
D gene: TRBD2
J gene: TRBJ2-1
CDR3 protein: CASSRPPSGSLSRTPSSYNEQFF
CDR3 DNA: TGTGCCAGCAGCCGGCCCCCTAGCGGGAGCTTGTCACGAACCCCGAGCTCCTACAATGAGCAGTTCTTC

clone size: once
V gene: TRBV27
D gene: TRBD2
J gene: TRBJ2-3
CDR3 protein: CASSTSGGLPNTQYF
CDR3 DNA: TGTGCCAGCAGTACTAGCGGGGGGCTCCCGAATACGCAGTATTTT

clone size: NA
V gene: TRBV4-1
D gene: NA
J gene: TRBJ1-6
CDR3 protein: CASSQWQDNSPLHF
CDR3 DNA: TGCGCCAGCAGCCAATGGCAGGATAATTCACCCCTCCACTTT

clone size: few
V gene: TRBV30
D gene: NA
J gene: TRBJ1-6
CDR3 protein: CAWTPQGGESSPLHF
CDR3 DNA: TGTGCCTGGACCCCACAGGGAGGGGAGAGTTCACCCCTCCACTTT

clone size: NA
V gene: TRBV4-1
D gene: NA
J gene: TRBJ1-2
CDR3 protein: CASSQEKGGDGYTF
CDR3 DNA: TGCGCCAGCAGCCAAGAAAAAGGGGGGGATGGCTACACCTTC

clone size: NA
V gene: TRBV9
D gene: TRBD2
J gene: TRBJ2-3
CDR3 protein: CASSVSIAGDTDTQYF
CDR3 DNA: TGTGCCAGCAGCGTCTCCATAGCGGGGGACACAGATACGCAGTATTTT

clone size: NA
V gene: TRBV5-1
D gene: NA
J gene: TRBJ1-1
CDR3 protein: CASSLDQGIKNTEAFF
CDR3 DNA: TGCGCCAGCAGCTTGGATCAGGGGATCAAGAACACTGAAGCTTTCTTT

clone size: NA
V gene: TRBV18
D gene: NA
J gene: TRBJ1-1
CDR3 protein: CASSPDLDIQNTEAFF
CDR3 DNA: TGTGCCAGCTCCCCCGACCTTGACATCCAGAACACTGAAGCTTTCTTT

clone size: NA
V gene: TRBV18
D gene: TRBD1
J gene: TRBJ1-2
CDR3 protein: CASSTGTGGLDGYTF
CDR3 DNA: TGTGCCAGCTCAACAGGGACAGGGGGCCTTGATGGCTACACCTTC

clone size: NA
V gene: TRBV6-5
D gene: NA
J gene: TRBJ2-6
CDR3 protein: CASRATSSGANVLTF
CDR3 DNA: TGTGCCAGCAGGGCAACAAGCTCTGGGGCCAACGTCCTGACTTTC

clone size: NA
V gene: TRBV19
D gene: NA
J gene: TRBJ2-1
CDR3 protein: CASSIRQTSSYNEQFF
CDR3 DNA: TGTGCCAGTAGTATTCGGCAGACAAGCTCCTACAATGAGCAGTTCTTC

clone size: once
V gene: TRBV4-3
D gene: NA
J gene: TRBJ2-1
CDR3 protein: CASSHQGKVLAYNEQFF
CDR3 DNA: TGCGCCAGCAGCCACCAAGGGAAGGTCCTAGCATACAATGAGCAGTTCTTC

clone size: once
V gene: TRBV7-2
D gene: NA
J gene: TRBJ2-7
CDR3 protein: CASSSSTSPSYEQYF
CDR3 DNA: TGTGCCAGCAGCTCCAGCACTAGTCCCTCCTACGAGCAGTACTTC

clone size: NA
V gene: TRBV12-3/TRBV12-4
D gene: NA
J gene: TRBJ2-3
CDR3 protein: CASSFRQGTQYF
CDR3 DNA: TGTGCCAGCAGTTTTCGCCAGGGGACGCAGTATTTT

clone size: NA
V gene: TRBV7-3
D gene: TRBD1
J gene: TRBJ1-2
CDR3 protein: CASSRTGGLNYGYTF
CDR3 DNA: TGTGCCAGCAGCCGAACAGGGGGCCTCAACTATGGCTACACCTTC

clone size: NA
V gene: TRBV2
D gene: TRBD2
J gene: TRBJ2-1
CDR3 protein: CASTPPPSGSYNEQFF
CDR3 DNA: TGTGCCAGCACCCCTCCCCCTAGCGGGAGCTACAATGAGCAGTTCTTC

clone size: once
V gene: TRBV28
D gene: NA
J gene: TRBJ1-2
CDR3 protein: CASSIGVNYGYTF
CDR3 DNA: TGTGCCAGCAGTATAGGGGTGAACTATGGCTACACCTTC

clone size: NA
V gene: TRBV15
D gene: TRBD2
J gene: TRBJ2-7
CDR3 protein: CATSRDVSGDEQYF
CDR3 DNA: TGTGCCACCAGCAGAGATGTTAGCGGGGACGAGCAGTACTTC

clone size: NA
V gene: TRBV4-3
D gene: TRBD2
J gene: TRBJ2-7
CDR3 protein: CASSQGSGDSYEQYF
CDR3 DNA: TGCGCCAGCAGCCAGGGTAGCGGGGACTCCTACGAGCAGTACTTC

clone size: NA
V gene: TRBV6-5
D gene: NA
J gene: TRBJ1-1
CDR3 protein: CASSYSEGWRAQAFF
CDR3 DNA: TGTGCCAGCAGTTACTCGGAAGGCTGGCGGGCCCAAGCTTTCTTT

clone size: NA
V gene: TRBV27
D gene: NA
J gene: TRBJ2-7
CDR3 protein: CASSLGSGVGEQYF
CDR3 DNA: TGTGCCAGCAGTTTGGGTTCGGGGGTAGGCGAGCAGTACTTC

clone size: NA
V gene: TRBV6-2/TRBV6-3
D gene: NA
J gene: TRBJ1-4
CDR3 protein: CASSASREKLFF
CDR3 DNA: TGTGCCAGCAGTGCCTCGCGTGAAAAACTGTTTTTT

clone size: NA
V gene: TRBV9
D gene: NA
J gene: TRBJ2-7
CDR3 protein: CASARESDEQYF
CDR3 DNA: TGTGCCAGCGCTCGGGAGTCCGACGAGCAGTACTTC

clone size: NA
V gene: TRBV7-9
D gene: TRBD1
J gene: TRBJ1-2
CDR3 protein: CASSPPPGTGNGYTF
CDR3 DNA: TGTGCCAGCAGCCCACCCCCCGGGACAGGAAATGGCTACACCTTC

clone size: medium-sized
V gene: TRBV4-3
D gene: TRBD2
J gene: TRBJ2-2
CDR3 protein: CASSQPVGLAGPGELFF
CDR3 DNA: TGCGCCAGCAGCCAACCCGTGGGACTAGCGGGTCCCGGGGAGCTGTTTTTT

clone size: NA
V gene: TRBV4-2
D gene: TRBD1
J gene: TRBJ1-2
CDR3 protein: CASSQSDRADGHTF
CDR3 DNA: TGTGCCAGCAGCCAATCGGACAGGGCGGATGGCCACACCTTC